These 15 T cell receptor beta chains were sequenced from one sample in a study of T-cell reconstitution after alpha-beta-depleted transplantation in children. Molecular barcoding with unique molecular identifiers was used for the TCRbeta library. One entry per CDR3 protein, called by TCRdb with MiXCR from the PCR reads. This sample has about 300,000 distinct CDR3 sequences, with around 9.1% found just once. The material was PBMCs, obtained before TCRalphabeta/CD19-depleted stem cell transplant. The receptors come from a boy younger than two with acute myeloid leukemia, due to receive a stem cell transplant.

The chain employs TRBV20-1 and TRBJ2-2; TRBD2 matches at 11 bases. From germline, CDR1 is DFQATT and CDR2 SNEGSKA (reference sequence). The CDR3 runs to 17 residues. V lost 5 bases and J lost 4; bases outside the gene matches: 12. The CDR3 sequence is CSAEPLFLAGGTGELFF. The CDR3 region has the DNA TGCAGTGCTGAGCCCCTCTTTCTAGCGGGAGGCACCGGGGAGCTGTTTTTT.

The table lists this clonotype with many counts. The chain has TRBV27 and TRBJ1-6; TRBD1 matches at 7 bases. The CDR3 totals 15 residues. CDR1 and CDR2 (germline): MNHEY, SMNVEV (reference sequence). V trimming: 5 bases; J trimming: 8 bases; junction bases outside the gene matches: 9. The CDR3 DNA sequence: TGTGCCAGCAGTCGAACGACAGGGAAGGATTCACCCCTCCACTTT. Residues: CASSRTTGKDSPLHF.

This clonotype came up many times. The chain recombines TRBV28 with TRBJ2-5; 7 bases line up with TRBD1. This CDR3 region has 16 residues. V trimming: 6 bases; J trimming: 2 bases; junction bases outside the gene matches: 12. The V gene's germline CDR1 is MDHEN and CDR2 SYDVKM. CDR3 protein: CASRPHISQGQETQYF. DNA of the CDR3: TGTGCCAGCAGGCCCCACATTTCACAGGGGCAAGAGACCCAGTACTTC.

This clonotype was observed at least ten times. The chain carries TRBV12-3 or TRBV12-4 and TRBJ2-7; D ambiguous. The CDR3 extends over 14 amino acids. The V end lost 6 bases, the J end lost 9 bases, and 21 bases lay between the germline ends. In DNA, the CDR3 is TGTGCCAGCAGCCCGGACGGATCACCTCATGTGCAGTACTTC. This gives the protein CASSPDGSPHVQYF.

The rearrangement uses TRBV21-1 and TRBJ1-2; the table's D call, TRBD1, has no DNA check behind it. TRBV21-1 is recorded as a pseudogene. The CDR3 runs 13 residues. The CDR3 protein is CASSNEGQDGYTF. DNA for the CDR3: TGTGCCAGCAGCAACGAGGGGCAGGATGGCTACACCTTC.

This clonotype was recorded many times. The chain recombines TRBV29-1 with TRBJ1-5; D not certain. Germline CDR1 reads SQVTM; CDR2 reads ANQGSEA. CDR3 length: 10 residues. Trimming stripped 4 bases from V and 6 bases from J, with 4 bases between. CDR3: CSVGGQPQHF. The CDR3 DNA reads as TGCAGCGTTGGCGGTCAGCCCCAGCATTTT.

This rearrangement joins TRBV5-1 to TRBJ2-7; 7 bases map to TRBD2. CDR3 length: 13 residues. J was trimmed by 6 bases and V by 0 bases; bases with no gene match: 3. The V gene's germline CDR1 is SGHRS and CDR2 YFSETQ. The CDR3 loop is CASSLDPGGEQYF. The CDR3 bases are TGCGCCAGCAGCTTGGATCCGGGGGGCGAGCAGTACTTC.

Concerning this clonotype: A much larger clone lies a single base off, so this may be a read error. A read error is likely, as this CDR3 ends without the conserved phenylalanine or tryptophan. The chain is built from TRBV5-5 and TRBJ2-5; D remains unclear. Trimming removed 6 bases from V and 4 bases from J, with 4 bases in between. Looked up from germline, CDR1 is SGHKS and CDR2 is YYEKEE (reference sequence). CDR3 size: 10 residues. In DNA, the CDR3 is TGTGCCAGCACAGGAGAGACCCAGTACTGC. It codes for CASTGETQYC.

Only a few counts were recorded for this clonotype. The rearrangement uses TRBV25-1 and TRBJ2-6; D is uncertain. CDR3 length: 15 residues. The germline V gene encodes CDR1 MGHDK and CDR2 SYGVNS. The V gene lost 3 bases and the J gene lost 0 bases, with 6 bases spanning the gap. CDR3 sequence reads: CASSDWISGANVLTF. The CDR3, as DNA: TGTGCCAGCAGTGATTGGATCTCTGGGGCCAACGTCCTGACTTTC.

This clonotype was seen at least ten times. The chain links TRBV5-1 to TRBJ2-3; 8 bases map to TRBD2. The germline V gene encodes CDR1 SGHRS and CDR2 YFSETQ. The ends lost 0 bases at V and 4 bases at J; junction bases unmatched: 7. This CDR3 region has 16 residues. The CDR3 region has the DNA TGCGCCAGCAGCTTGGCCGCTGGCGGGAGGCCAGATACGCAGTATTTT. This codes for CASSLAAGGRPDTQYF. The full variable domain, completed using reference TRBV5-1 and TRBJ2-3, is KAGVTQTPRYLIKTRGQQVTLSCSPISGHRSVSWYQQTPGQGLQFLFEYFSETQRNKGNFPGRFSGRQFSNSRSEMNVSTLELGDSALYLCASSLAAGGRPDTQYFGPGTRLTVL.

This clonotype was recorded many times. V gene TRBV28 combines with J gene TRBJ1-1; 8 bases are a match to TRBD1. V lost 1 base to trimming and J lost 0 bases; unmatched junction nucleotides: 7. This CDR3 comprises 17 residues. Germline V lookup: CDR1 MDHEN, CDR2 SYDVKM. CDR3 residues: CASSLFRGRNVNTEAFF. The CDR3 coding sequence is TGTGCCAGCAGTTTATTCAGGGGGCGTAACGTGAACACTGAAGCTTTCTTT.

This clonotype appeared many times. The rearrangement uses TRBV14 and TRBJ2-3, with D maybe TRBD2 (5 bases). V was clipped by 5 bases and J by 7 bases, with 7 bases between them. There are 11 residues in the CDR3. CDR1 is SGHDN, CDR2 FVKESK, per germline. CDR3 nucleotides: TGTGCCAGCAGCGTGACTAATACGCAGTATTTT. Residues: CASSVTNTQYF. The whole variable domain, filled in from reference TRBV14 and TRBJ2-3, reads EAGVTQFPSHSVIEKGQTVTLRCDPISGHDNLYWYRRVMGKEIKFLLHFVKESKQDESGMPNNRFLAERTGGTYSTLKVQPAELEDSGVYFCASSVTNTQYFGPGTRLTVL.

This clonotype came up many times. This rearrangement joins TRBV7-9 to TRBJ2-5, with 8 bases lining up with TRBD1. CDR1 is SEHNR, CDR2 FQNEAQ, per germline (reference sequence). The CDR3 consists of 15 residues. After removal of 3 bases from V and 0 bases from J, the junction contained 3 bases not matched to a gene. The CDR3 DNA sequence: TGTGCCAGCAGCTTCTGGACAGGGTACCAAGAGACCCAGTACTTC. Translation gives CASSFWTGYQETQYF.

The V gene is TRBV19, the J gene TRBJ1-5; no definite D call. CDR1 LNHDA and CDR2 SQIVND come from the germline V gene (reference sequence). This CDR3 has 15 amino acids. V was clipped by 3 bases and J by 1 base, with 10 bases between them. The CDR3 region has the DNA TGTGCCAGTAGTATCCGCGGAAGCAGCAATCAGCCCCAGCATTTT. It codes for CASSIRGSSNQPQHF.

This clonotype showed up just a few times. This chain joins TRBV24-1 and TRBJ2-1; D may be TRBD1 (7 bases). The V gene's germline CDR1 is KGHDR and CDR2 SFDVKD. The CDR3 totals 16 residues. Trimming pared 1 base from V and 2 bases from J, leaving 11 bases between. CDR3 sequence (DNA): TGTGCCACCAGTGATTTAGGAGGGGGCACCTACAATGAGCAGTTCTTC. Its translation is CATSDLGGGTYNEQFF.